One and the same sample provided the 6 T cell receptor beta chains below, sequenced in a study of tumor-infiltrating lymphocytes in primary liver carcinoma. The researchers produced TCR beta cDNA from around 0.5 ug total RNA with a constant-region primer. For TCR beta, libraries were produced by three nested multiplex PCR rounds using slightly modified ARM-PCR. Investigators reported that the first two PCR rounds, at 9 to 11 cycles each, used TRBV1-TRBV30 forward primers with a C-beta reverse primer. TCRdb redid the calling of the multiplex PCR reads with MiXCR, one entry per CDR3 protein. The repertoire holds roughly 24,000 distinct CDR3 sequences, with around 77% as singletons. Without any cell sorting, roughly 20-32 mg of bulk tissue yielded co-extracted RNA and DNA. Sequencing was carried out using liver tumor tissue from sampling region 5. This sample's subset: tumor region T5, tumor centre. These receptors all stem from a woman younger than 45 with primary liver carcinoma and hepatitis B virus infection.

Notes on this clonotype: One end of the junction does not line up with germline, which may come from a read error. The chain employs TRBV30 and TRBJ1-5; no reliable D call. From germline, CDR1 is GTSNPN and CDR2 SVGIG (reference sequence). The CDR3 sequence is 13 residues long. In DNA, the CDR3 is TGTGCCCGGAGTCCAGGAGCGGTAGGGCCCCAGCATTTT. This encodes CARSPGAVGPQHF.

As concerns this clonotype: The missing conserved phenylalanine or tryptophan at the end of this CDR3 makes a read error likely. Written as DNA, the CDR3 is TGTGCCATCAGTGAGACCATGGCGACTTGCGCCTACAATGAGCAGTTCTCC. Amino acid sequence: CAISETMATCAYNEQFS. The chain has TRBV10-3 and TRBJ2-1; unclear D gene. The germline V and J ends were trimmed by 2 bases and 2 bases, with 16 bases remaining between them. Germline V gives CDR1 ENHRY, CDR2 SYGVKD. The CDR3 runs to 17 residues.

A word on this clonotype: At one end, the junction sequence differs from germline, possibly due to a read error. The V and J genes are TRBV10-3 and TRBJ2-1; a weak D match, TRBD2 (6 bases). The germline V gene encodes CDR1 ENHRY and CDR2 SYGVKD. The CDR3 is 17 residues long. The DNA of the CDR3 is TGTGCCATCAGTGAGAACATGGCTGCTAGCGCCTACAATGAGCAGTTCTTT. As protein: CAISENMAASAYNEQFF.

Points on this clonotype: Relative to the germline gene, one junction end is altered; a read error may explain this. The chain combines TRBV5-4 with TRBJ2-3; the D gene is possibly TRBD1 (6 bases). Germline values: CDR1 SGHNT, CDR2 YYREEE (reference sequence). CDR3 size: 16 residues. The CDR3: CASSLGQSRGKDAQYF. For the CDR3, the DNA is TGTGCCAGCAGCTTGGGGCAGAGCAGGGGCAAAGATGCGCAGTATTTT.

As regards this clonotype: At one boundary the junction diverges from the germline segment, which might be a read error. CDR3 in amino acids: CASNSIRSGRSGELLF. The CDR3, as DNA: TGTGCCAGCAACTCGATACGTAGCGGGAGGTCCGGGGAGCTGCTTTTT. The chain recombines TRBV11-2 with TRBJ2-2, with 10 nucleotides matching TRBD2. This CDR3 contains 16 residues. Germline V gene data show CDR1 as SGHAT and CDR2 as FQNNGV.

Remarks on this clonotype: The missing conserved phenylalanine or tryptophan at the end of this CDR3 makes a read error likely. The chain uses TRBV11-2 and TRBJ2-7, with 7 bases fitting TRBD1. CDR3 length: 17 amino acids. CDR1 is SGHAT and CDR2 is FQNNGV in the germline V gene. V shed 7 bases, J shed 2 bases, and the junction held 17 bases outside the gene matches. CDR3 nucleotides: TGTGCCAGCAATATCACAAGAGGGGGCTCTTGGACCTACGAGCAGTACATC. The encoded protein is CASNITRGGSWTYEQYI.